This TCR beta chain derives from a study of blood T cell repertoires in COVID-19. Overall study context: Samples of COVID-19 (acute and convalescent) were obtained from the United States, Italy and Spain. T cells, B-cell-depleted T cells, or PBMCs provided the cDNA or gDNA that served as material.

Authors' processing steps: The assay estimated nucleated cells by amplifying reference gene primers. TCRdb's copy holds only in-frame clones and misses some; the assay was immunoSEQ multiplex PCR. D and trimming were read from the DNA, whereas the V and J calls and clone size are those reported in that table. Found here are about 170,000 clones, around four fifths of them singletons; the top ten hold approximately 8.1%. This clone was observed a few times. Those enrolled in Seattle joined during active infection and were followed longitudinally afterward. The specimen sequenced was peripheral blood. This clonotype originated in a woman aged 80 or over with COVID-19, enrolled during active disease.

CDR3 sequence (DNA): TGTGCCAGCAGTCCTGTAGCGGGACGTACGCAGTATTTT. Residues: CASSPVAGRTQYF. The J gene is TRBJ2-3, the V gene TRBV12-3 or TRBV12-4; TRBD2 matches at 8 bases. The J segment lost 8 bases and the V segment lost 5 bases, leaving 6 bases of the junction unmatched. The CDR3 consists of 13 residues.